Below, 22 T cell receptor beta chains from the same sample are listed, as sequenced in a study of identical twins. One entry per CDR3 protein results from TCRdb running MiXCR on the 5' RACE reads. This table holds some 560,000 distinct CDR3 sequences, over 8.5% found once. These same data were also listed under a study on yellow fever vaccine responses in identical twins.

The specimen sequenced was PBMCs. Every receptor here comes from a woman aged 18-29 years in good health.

The CDR3 DNA follows: TGTGCCAGTAGTAGGTCGACAGGGTCCGAGCAGTACTTC. Translated, it gives CASSRSTGSEQYF. The chain employs TRBV19 and TRBJ2-7; 7 bases match TRBD1. The germline CDR1 and CDR2 sequences are LNHDA and SQIVND (reference sequence). The CDR3 spans 13 residues. J lost 6 bases, V lost 4 bases, and 6 bases had no gene match. Combining the CDR3 with reference TRBV19 and TRBJ2-7 gives the whole variable domain DGGITQSPKYLFRKEGQNVTLSCEQNLNHDAMYWYRQDPGQGLRLIYYSQIVNDFQKGDIAEGYSVSREKKESFPLTVTSAQKNPTAFYLCASSRSTGSEQYFGPGTRLTVT.

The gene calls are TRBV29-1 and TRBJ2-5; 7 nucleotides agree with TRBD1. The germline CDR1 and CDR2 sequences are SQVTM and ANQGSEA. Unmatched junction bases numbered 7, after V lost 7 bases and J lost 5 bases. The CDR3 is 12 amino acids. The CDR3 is CSDRQGGETQYF. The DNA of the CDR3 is TGCAGCGATCGACAGGGCGGGGAGACCCAGTACTTC.

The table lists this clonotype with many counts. The CDR3 is CSASYPRMNSYNEQFF. In DNA, the CDR3 is TGCAGTGCTAGTTACCCCCGCATGAACTCCTACAATGAGCAGTTCTTC. The rearrangement uses TRBV20-1 and TRBJ2-1; unclear D gene. Germline V gene lookup returns CDR1 DFQATT and CDR2 SNEGSKA (reference sequence). V dropped 3 bases and J dropped 0 bases, with 15 bases sitting between them. The CDR3 sequence is 16 residues long.

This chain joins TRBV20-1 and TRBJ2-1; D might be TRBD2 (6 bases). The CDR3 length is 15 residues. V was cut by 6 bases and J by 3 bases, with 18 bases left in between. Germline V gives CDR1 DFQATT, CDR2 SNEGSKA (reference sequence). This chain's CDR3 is CSASSGSIVYNEQFF. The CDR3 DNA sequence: TGCAGTGCAAGTTCCGGGAGTATAGTCTACAATGAGCAGTTCTTC.

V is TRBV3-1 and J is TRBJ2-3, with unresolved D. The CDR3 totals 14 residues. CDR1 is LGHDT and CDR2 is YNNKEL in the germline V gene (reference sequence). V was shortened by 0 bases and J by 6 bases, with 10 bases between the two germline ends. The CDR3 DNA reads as TGTGCCAGCAGCCAAGATAAGGCCGGGGATACGCAGTATTTT. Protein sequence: CASSQDKAGDTQYF.

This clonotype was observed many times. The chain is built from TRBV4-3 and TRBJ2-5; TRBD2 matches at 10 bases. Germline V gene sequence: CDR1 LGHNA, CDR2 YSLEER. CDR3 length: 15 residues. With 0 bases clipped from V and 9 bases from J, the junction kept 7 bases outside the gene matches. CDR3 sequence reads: CASSQEGQREGPQYF. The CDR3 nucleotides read TGCGCCAGCAGCCAAGAGGGCCAGCGGGAGGGCCCCCAGTACTTC.

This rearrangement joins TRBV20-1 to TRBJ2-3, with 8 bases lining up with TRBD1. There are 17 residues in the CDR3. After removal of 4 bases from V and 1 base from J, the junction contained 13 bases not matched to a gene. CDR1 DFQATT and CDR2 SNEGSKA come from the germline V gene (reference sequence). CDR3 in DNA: TGCAGTGCTACCCCGGGAGACGGGACAGGTCGCACAGATACGCAGTATTTT. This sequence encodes CSATPGDGTGRTDTQYF.

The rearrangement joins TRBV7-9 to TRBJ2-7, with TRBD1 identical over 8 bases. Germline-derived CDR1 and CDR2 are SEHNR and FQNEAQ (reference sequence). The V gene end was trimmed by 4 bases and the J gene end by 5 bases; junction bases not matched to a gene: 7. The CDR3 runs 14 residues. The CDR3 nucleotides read TGTGCCAGCAGCTCCAACAGGGGGGTCAACGAGCAGTACTTC. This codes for CASSSNRGVNEQYF.

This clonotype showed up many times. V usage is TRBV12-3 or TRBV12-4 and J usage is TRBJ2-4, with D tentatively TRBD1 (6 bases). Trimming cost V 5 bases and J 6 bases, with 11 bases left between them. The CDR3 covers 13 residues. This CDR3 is CASSLPGVNIQYF. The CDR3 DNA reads TGTGCCAGCAGTCTTCCAGGGGTAAACATTCAGTACTTC.

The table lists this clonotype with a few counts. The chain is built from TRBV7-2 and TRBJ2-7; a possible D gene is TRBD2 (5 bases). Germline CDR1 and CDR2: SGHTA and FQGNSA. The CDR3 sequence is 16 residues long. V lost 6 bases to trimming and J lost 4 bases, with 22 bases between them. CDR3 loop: CASSLNRASRYYEQYF. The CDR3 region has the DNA TGTGCCAGCAGTCTCAATCGGGCTAGCAGATATTACGAGCAGTACTTC.

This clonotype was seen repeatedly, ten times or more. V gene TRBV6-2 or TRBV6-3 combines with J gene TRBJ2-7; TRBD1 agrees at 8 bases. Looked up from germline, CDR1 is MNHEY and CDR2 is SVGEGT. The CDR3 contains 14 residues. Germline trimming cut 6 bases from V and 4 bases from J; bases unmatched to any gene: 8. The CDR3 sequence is CASRPGTGFYEQYF. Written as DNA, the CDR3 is TGTGCCAGCAGGCCAGGGACAGGCTTTTACGAGCAGTACTTC.

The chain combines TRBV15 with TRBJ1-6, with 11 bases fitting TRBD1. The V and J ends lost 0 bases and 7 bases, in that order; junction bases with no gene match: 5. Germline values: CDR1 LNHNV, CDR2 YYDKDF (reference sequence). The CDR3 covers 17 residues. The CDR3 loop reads CATSRDPGTGGNSPLHF. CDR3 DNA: TGTGCCACCAGCAGAGATCCGGGGACAGGGGGGAATTCACCCCTCCACTTT.

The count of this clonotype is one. The CDR3 is CASSLALRGGTSEQYF. As DNA, the CDR3 is TGTGCCAGCAGCTTAGCGCTAAGGGGGGGCACTTCAGAGCAGTACTTC. The V call is TRBV7-2, the J call TRBJ2-7; possible D gene TRBD2, 7 bases. CDR1 and CDR2 from the germline V gene are SGHTA and FQGNSA. V gave up 0 bases and J gave up 7 bases, with 19 bases separating them. This CDR3 is built from 16 residues.

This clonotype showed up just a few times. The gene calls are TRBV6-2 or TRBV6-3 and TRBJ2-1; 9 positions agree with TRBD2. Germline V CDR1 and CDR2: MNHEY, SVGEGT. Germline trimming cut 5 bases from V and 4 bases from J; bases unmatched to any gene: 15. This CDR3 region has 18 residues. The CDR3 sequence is CASSPSGGGGARYNEQFF. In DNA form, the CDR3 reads TGTGCCAGCAGTCCTTCGGGCGGGGGGGGAGCTCGGTACAATGAGCAGTTCTTC.

CDR3 loop: CASTTGRGGYNEQFF. CDR3 DNA sequence: TGTGCCAGCACCACGGGGCGGGGGGGGTACAATGAGCAGTTCTTC. This chain links TRBV6-1 with TRBJ2-1; 9 nucleotides line up with TRBD2. This CDR3 comprises 15 residues. The germline gives CDR1 MNHNS, CDR2 SASEGT. V shed 7 bases, J shed 4 bases, and the junction held 8 bases outside the gene matches.

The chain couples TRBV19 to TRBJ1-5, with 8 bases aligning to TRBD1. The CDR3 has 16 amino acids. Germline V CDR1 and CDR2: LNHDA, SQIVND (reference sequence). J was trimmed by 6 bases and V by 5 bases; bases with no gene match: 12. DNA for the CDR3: TGTGCCAGTAGTCCCACCCTGACAGGGGCTGGTCAGCCCCAGCATTTT. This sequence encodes CASSPTLTGAGQPQHF.

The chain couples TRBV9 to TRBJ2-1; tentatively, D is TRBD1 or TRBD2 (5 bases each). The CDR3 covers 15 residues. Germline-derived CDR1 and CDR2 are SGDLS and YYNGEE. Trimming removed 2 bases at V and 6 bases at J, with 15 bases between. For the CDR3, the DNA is TGTGCCAGCAGCGTCTCTAGCAGGGTGGGCAATGAGCAGTTCTTC. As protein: CASSVSSRVGNEQFF. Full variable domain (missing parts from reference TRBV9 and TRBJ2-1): DSGVTQTPKHLITATGQRVTLRCSPRSGDLSVYWYQQSLDQGLQFLIQYYNGEERAKGNILERFSAQQFPDLHSELNLSSLELGDSALYFCASSVSSRVGNEQFFGPGTRLTVL.

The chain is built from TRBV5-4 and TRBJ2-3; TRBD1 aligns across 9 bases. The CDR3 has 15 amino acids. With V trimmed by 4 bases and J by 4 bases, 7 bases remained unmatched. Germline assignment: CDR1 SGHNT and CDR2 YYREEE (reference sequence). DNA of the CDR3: TGTGCCAGCAGCGCCTGGGACAGGGAATCAGATACGCAGTATTTT. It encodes CASSAWDRESDTQYF.

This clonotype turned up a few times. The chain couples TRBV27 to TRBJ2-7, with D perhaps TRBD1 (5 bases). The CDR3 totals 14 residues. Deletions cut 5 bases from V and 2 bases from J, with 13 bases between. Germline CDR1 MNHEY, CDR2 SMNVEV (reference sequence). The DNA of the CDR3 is TGTGCCAGCAGTCCTGCAGGGAAGCCCTACGAGCAGTACTTC. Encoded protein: CASSPAGKPYEQYF.

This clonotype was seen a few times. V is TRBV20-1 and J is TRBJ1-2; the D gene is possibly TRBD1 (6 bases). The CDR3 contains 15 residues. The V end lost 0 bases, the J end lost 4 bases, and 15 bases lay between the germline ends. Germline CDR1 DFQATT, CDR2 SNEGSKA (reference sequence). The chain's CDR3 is CSAREQTTGSYGYTF. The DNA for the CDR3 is TGCAGTGCTAGAGAGCAAACGACAGGAAGCTATGGCTACACCTTC.

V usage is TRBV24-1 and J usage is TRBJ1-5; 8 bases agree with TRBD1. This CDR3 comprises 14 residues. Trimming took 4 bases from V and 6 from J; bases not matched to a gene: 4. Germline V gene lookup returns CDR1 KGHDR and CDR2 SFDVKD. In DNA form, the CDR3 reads TGTGCCACCAGTGAGAAGACAGGGGCTCAGCCCCAGCATTTT. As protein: CATSEKTGAQPQHF.

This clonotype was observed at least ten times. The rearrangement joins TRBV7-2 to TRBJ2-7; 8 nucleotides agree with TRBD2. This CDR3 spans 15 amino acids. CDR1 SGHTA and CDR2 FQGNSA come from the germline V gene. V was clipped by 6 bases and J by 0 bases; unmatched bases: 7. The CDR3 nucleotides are TGTGCCAGCAGTCCAGCTACTAGCGGCTCCTACGAGCAGTACTTC. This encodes CASSPATSGSYEQYF.